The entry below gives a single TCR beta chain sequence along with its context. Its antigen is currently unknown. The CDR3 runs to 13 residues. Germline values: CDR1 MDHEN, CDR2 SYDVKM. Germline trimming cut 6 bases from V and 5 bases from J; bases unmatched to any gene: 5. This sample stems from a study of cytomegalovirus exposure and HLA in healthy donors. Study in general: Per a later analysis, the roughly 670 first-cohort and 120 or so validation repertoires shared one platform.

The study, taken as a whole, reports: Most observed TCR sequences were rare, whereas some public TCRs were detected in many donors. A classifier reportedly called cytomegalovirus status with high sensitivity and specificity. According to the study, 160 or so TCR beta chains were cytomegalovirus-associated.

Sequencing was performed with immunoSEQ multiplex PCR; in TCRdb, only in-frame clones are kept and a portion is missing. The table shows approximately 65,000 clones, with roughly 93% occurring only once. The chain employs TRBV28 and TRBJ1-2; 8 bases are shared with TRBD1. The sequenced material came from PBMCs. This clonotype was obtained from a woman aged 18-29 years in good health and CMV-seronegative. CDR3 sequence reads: CASSQGARYGYTF. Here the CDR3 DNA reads TGTGCCAGCAGCCAGGGGGCCCGATATGGCTACACCTTC.